Below are 2 T cell receptor beta chains sequenced from a single sample in a study of CD4 T cells in relation to SARS-CoV-2 and coronaviruses. Before the COVID-19 pandemic, during about 2011-2019, CD4+ T cells were taken from unexposed donors. The protocol was immunoSEQ multiplex PCR, while the TCRdb copy is restricted to in-frame clones and leaves out a portion. Of about 64,000 clones in the sample, 94% were seen once. The sequenced sample was naive CD4+ T cells from PBMCs. Subset indicated: naive CD4+ T cells isolated by negative enrichment. The receptors come from a human donor in good health.

The gene calls are TRBV6-5 and TRBJ1-1; D remains unclear. The V and J ends lost 7 bases and 4 bases respectively, with 10 bases between them. The CDR3 is 12 amino acids. CDR1 is MNHEY and CDR2 is SVGAGI in the germline V gene. CDR3 protein: CASTLPGTEAFF. CDR3 nucleotide sequence: TGTGCCAGCACCCTCCCGGGCACTGAAGCTTTCTTT.

This clone was detected once. The chain links TRBV19 to TRBJ1-1, with unresolved D. The CDR3 totals 13 residues. CDR1 is LNHDA and CDR2 is SQIVND in the germline V gene (reference sequence). V was clipped by 0 bases and J by 11 bases, with 13 bases between them. The CDR3 nucleotides are TGTGCCAGTAGTATAGATTGGGTCCCTGCGGCTTTCTTT. The encoded protein is CASSIDWVPAAFF.